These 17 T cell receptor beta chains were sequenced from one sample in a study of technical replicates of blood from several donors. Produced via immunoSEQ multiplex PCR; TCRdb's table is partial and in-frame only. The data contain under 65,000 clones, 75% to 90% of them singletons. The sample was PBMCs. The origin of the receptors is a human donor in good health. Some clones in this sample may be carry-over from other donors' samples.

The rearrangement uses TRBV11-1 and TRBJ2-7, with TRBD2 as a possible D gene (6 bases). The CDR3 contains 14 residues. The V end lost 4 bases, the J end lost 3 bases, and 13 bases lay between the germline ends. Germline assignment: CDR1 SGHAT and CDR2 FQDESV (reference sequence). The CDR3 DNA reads TGTGCCAGCAGCTCTTATATCGGGGGCTACGAGCAGTACTTC. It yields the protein CASSSYIGGYEQYF.

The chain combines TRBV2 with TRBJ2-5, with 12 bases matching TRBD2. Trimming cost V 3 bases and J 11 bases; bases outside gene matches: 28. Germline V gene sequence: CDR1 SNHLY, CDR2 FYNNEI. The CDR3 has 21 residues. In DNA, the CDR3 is TGTGCCAGCAGTGATCCACACAGGGTTTTTCTTTCTAGCGGGGGGGCCGACAAGCAGTACTTC. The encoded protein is CASSDPHRVFLSSGGADKQYF. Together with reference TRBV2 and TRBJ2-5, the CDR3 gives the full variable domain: EPEVTQTPSHQVTQMGQEVILRCVPISNHLYFYWYRQILGQKVEFLVSFYNNEISEKSEIFDDQFSVERPDGSNFTLKIRSTKLEDSAMYFCASSDPHRVFLSSGGADKQYFGPGTRLLVL.

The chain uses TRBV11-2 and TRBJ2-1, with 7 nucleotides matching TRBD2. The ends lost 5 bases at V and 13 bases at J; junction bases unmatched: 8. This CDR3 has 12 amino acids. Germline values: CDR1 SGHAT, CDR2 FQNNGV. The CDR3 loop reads CASSPGRAPQFF. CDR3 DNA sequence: TGTGCCAGCAGCCCAGGGAGGGCTCCTCAGTTCTTC.

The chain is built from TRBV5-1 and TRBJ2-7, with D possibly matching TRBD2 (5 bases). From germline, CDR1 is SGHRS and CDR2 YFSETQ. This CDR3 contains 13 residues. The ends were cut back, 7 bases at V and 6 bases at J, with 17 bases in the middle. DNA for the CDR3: TGCGCCAGCTCCCGCCCCGATGAGGGCGAGCAGTACTTC. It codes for CASSRPDEGEQYF.

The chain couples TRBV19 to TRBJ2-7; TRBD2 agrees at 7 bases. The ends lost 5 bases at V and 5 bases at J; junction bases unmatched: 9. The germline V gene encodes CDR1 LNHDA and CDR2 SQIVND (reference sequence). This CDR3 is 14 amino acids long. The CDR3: CASSPGLVRHEQYF. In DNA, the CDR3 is TGTGCCAGTAGTCCCGGACTAGTAAGGCACGAGCAGTACTTC. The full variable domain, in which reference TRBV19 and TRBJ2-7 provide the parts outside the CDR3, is DGGITQSPKYLFRKEGQNVTLSCEQNLNHDAMYWYRQDPGQGLRLIYYSQIVNDFQKGDIAEGYSVSREKKESFPLTVTSAQKNPTAFYLCASSPGLVRHEQYFGPGTRLTVT.

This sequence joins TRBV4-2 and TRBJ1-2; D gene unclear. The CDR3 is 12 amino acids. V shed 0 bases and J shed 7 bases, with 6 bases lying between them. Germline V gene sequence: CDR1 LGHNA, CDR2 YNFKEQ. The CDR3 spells CASSQDAGGYTF. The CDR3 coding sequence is TGTGCCAGCAGCCAAGATGCGGGTGGCTACACCTTC.

CDR3 sequence (DNA): TGTGCCAGCAGTGTAAGAAAAAGAGTCACCGGGGAGCTGTTTTTT. Protein product: CASSVRKRVTGELFF. The V gene is TRBV2, the J gene TRBJ2-2; D is undetermined. CDR3 length equals 15 residues. V gave up 4 bases and J gave up 4 bases, with 13 bases separating them. The germline V gene encodes CDR1 SNHLY and CDR2 FYNNEI. The full variable domain, completed using reference TRBV2 and TRBJ2-2, is EPEVTQTPSHQVTQMGQEVILRCVPISNHLYFYWYRQILGQKVEFLVSFYNNEISEKSEIFDDQFSVERPDGSNFTLKIRSTKLEDSAMYFCASSVRKRVTGELFFGEGSRLTVL.

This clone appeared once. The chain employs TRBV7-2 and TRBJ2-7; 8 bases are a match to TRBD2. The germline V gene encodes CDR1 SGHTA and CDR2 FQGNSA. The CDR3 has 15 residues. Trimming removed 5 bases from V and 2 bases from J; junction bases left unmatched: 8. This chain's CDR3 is CASSPNGLAPYEQYF. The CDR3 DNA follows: TGTGCCAGCAGCCCGAACGGACTAGCCCCCTACGAGCAGTACTTC.

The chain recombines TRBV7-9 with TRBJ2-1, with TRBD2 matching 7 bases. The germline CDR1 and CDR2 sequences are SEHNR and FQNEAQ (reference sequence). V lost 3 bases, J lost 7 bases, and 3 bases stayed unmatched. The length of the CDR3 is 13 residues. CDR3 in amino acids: CASSFPSGNEQFF. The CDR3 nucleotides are TGTGCCAGCAGCTTCCCTAGCGGTAATGAGCAGTTCTTC.

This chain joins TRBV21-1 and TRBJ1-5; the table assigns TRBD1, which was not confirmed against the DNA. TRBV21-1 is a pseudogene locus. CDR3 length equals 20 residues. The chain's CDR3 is CASSKKLRQGTRKPNQPQHF. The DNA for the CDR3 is TGTGCCAGCAGCAAAAAGTTGAGGCAGGGTACGCGGAAACCAAATCAGCCCCAGCATTTT.

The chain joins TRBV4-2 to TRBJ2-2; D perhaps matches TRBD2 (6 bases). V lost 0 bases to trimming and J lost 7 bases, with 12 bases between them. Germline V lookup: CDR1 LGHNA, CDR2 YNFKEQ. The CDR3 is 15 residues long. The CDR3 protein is CASSQDLGRDGELFF. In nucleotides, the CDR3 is TGTGCCAGCAGCCAAGATCTGGGGCGGGACGGGGAGCTGTTTTTT.

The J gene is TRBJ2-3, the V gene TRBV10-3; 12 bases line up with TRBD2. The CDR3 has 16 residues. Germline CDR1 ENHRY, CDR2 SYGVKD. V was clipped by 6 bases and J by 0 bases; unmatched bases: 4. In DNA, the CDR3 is TGTGCCATCAGAGGACTAGCGGGGCCCAGCACAGATACGCAGTATTTT. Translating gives CAIRGLAGPSTDTQYF.

The CDR3 loop reads CASSFRGVETQYF. The CDR3 DNA sequence: TGTGCCAGCAGTTTCAGGGGTGTGGAGACCCAGTACTTC. This chain uses TRBV27 with TRBJ2-5; maybe TRBD1 (6 bases). V was shortened by 3 bases and J by 5 bases, with 10 bases between the two germline ends. In germline, CDR1 is MNHEY, CDR2 SMNVEV (reference sequence). The CDR3 is 13 amino acids.

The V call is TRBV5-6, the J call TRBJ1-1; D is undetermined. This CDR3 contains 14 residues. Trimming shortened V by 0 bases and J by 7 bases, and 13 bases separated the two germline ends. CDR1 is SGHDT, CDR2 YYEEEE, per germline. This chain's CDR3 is CASSLDRLNLEAFF. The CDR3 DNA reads TGTGCCAGCAGCTTGGACCGACTCAACCTTGAAGCTTTCTTT. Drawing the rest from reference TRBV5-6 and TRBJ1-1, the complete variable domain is DAGVTQSPTHLIKTRGQQVTLRCSPKSGHDTVSWYQQALGQGPQFIFQYYEEEERQRGNFPDRFSGHQFPNYSSELNVNALLLGDSALYLCASSLDRLNLEAFFGQGTRLTVV.

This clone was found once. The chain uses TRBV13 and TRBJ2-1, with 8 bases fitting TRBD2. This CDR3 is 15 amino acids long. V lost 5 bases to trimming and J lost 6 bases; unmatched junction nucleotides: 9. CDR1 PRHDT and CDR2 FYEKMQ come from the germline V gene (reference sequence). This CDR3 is CASSLERERLNEQFF. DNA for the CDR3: TGTGCCAGCAGCCTGGAGCGGGAGAGGCTCAATGAGCAGTTCTTC.

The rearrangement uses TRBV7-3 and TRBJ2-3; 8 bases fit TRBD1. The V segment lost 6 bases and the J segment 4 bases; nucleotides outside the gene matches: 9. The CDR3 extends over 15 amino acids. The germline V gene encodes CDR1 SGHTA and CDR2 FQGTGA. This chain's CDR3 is CASRQGQGWADTQYF. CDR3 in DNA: TGTGCCAGCAGGCAAGGACAGGGATGGGCAGATACGCAGTATTTT.

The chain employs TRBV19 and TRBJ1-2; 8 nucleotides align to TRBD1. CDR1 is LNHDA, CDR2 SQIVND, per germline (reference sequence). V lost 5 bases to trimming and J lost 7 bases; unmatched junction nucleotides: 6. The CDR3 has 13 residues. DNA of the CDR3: TGTGCCAGTAGTCCCCCCGGACAGGGTGGCTACACCTTC. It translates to CASSPPGQGGYTF.